This entry concerns a single T cell receptor (beta chain). CDR1 is MNHEY, CDR2 SVGAGI, per germline. The V gene end was trimmed by 7 bases and the J gene end by 8 bases; junction bases not matched to a gene: 6. CDR3 length: 14 amino acids. The data derive from a study of blood T cell repertoires in COVID-19. Study at large: PBMCs, B-cell-depleted T cells, or T cells were the source of the cDNA or gDNA that made up the material.

Generated by immunoSEQ multiplex PCR, the TCRdb table keeps only in-frame clones and is missing some. The profile shows about 270,000 clones, more than 75% of them singletons. The sequencing input was peripheral blood. This chain connects TRBV6-5 to TRBJ2-1; TRBD2 aligns across 12 bases. This sequence was found in a man in his forties who had recovered from COVID-19. CDR3 amino acids: CASTRTSGAYEQFF. The DNA for the CDR3 is TGTGCCAGCACTCGGACTAGCGGGGCCTATGAGCAGTTCTTC.